This T cell receptor (beta chain) was captured in a study of cytomegalovirus exposure and HLA in healthy donors. The study, taken as a whole, reports: The likely explanation for a cluster of highly shared sequence variants was sequencing artifact. A missense DCLRE1C variant was associated with V- and J-gene trimming of TCR beta chains in a later analysis, and an independent cohort replicated the association. Several of the most significant clusters appeared, in a later analysis, to be linked to common viral pathogens.

Note on this clone: Its antigen is as yet unknown.

There are 14 residues in the CDR3. V lost 2 bases and J 6 bases, leaving 13 bases between the germline ends. The germline gives CDR1 SGHRS, CDR2 YFSETQ. The PCR ran on 60 Vbeta and 13 Jbeta primers. Sequenced by immunoSEQ multiplex PCR; TCRdb stores in-frame clones only, minus some. This sample has about 130,000 clones, with under 90% found just once. Though probably carrying unrecorded immune exposures, donors were nominally healthy at sampling. The chain carries TRBV5-1 and TRBJ2-3, with D maybe TRBD1 (6 bases). This clonotype was obtained from a woman between 40 and 50 years old in good health and CMV-seronegative. Sequencing was performed on PBMCs. CDR3 in amino acids: CASSFATGRDTQYF. CDR3 coding DNA: TGCGCCAGCAGCTTCGCGACAGGTCGGGATACGCAGTATTTT. The full variable domain, in which reference TRBV5-1 and TRBJ2-3 provide the parts outside the CDR3, is KAGVTQTPRYLIKTRGQQVTLSCSPISGHRSVSWYQQTPGQGLQFLFEYFSETQRNKGNFPGRFSGRQFSNSRSEMNVSTLELGDSALYLCASSFATGRDTQYFGPGTRLTVL.